These 6 T cell receptor beta chains originate from one sample sequenced in a study of shared clonotypes between healthy human individuals. The table came from immunoSEQ multiplex PCR; TCRdb's copy has only in-frame clones and leaves some out. The data contain about 1 million clones, approximately 70% of them singletons. The sequencing input was memory CD4+ T cells sorted from blood. Subset indicated: CD45RA-negative fraction. The receptors were sampled from a man younger than 30 in good health.

This clone has a count of ten or more. V gene TRBV10-2 combines with J gene TRBJ1-5, with no clear D. The CDR3 runs 14 residues. V shed 5 bases and J shed 1 base, with 9 bases lying between them. Germline-derived CDR1 and CDR2 are WSHSY and SAAADI. The chain's CDR3 is CASSLQPSNQPQHF. Written as DNA, the CDR3 is TGCGCCAGCAGTTTACAGCCCAGCAATCAGCCCCAGCATTTT.

The V and J genes are TRBV5-4 and TRBJ2-2, with D tentatively TRBD2 (6 bases). The germline gives CDR1 SGHNT, CDR2 YYREEE (reference sequence). CDR3 length: 14 residues. Trimming removed 0 bases from V and 6 bases from J, with 9 bases in between. CDR3 DNA: TGTGCCAGCAGCTTGGCCACGGGGGCCGGGGAGCTGTTTTTT. Translated: CASSLATGAGELFF.

The chain joins TRBV2 to TRBJ2-2; D gene uncertain. Germline CDR1 and CDR2: SNHLY and FYNNEI. Trimming cost V 4 bases and J 4 bases, with 10 bases left between them. CDR3 length: 14 residues. This chain's CDR3 is CASSVIHRTGELFF. For the CDR3, the DNA is TGTGCCAGCAGTGTCATACACCGCACCGGGGAGCTGTTTTTT.

This clone was counted between two and nine times. The chain uses TRBV18 and TRBJ1-5; a weak D match, TRBD1 (5 bases). The V and J ends lost 5 bases and 3 bases respectively, with 8 bases between them. The CDR3 contains 13 residues. Germline CDR1 and CDR2: KGHSH and LQKENI. CDR3: CASSKDNNQPQHF. In DNA, the CDR3 is TGTGCCAGCTCAAAGGACAACAATCAGCCCCAGCATTTT.

The gene calls are TRBV7-9 and TRBJ1-5; no definite D call. Germline V gene data show CDR1 as SEHNR and CDR2 as FQNEAQ (reference sequence). Trimming cost V 0 bases and J 10 bases, with 10 bases left between them. This CDR3 has 13 amino acids. CDR3 loop: CASSLALESPQHF. The CDR3 bases are TGTGCCAGCAGCTTAGCCCTTGAAAGCCCCCAGCATTTT.

The rearrangement uses TRBV2 and TRBJ2-3; TRBD2 is a possible D gene (6 bases). Trimming left V 4 bases short and J 4 bases short, with 18 bases between. The CDR3 consists of 16 residues. The germline gives CDR1 SNHLY, CDR2 FYNNEI. CDR3 region: CASSATGLSAADTQYF. For the CDR3, the DNA is TGTGCCAGCAGTGCCACGGGACTTTCGGCCGCAGATACGCAGTATTTT.